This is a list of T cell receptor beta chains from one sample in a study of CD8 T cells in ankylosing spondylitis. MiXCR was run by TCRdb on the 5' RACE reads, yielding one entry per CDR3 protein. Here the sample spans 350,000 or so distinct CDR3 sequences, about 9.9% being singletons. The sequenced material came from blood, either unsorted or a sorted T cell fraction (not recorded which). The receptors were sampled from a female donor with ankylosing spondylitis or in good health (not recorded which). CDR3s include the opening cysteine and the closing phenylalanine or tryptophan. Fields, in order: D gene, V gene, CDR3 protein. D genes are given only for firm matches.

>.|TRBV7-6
CASSLSAGAVTDTQYF
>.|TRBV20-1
CSARIWTYNEQFF
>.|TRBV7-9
CASRTSGLFETQYF
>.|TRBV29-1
CSVEETGTYYGYTF
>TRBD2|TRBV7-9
CASSLALAGGFADTQYF
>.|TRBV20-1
CSARDRSGGPSIHF
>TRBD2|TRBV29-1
CSIGPGGTQYF
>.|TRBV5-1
CASSPSRGEQYF
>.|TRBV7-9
CASSLSDTYTF
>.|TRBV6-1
CASRGTWGQETQYF
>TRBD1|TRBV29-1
CSAGQVGVRDEQFF
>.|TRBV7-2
CASSYLGVSTGELFF
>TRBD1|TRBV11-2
CASTWGIQGAPRGADTQYF
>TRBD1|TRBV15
CATSRDLGTGDKNIQYF
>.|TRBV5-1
CASSWGPKAGAFF
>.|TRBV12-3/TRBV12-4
CASTLVAGNTEAFF
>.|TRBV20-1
CSARDDRTGNTIYF
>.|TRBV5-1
CASSLGQFYEQYF
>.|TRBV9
CASSVGAESNEQYF
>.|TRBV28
CASSLPTRKPNAGELFF
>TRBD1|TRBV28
CASSSQTGAYSEAFF
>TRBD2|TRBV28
CASSGSTSGPVGELFF
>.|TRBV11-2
CASSGRGSGPPLHF
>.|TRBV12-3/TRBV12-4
CASSYDSYEQYF
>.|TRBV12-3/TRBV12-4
CASSSPGQPDSNQPQHF
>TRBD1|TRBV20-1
CSARGRGVWNTEAFF
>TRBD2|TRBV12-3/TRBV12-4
CASRSGGGGEQYF
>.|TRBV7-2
CASRRDTLGKTQYF
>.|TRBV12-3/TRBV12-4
CASTEGIGTDTQYF
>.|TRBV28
CASSYMTGTKNIQYF
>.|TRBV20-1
CSARGGSGPSYEQYF
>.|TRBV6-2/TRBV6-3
CASKSYNEQFF
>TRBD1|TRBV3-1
CASSSRTGGSKTQYF
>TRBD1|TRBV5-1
CASRQTGTENSPLHF
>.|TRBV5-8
CASSLSVDGAFF
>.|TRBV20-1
CSARPLPGRSYEQYF
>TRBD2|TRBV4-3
CASSTSGRSTDTQYF
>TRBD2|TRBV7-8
CASSLSPVTSGSIEQFF
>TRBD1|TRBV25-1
CATSDRGTGANYGYTF
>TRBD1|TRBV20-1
CSARDTGEKEFGYTF
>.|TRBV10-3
CAIMRTVNTEAFF
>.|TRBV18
CASSPPSQETQYF
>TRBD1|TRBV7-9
CASSLGTVHTGELFF
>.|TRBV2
CASSIVNQNEQYF
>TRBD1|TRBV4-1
CASSQEGQGRNTIYF
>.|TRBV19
CASSIRQADTEAFF
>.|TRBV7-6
CASSFLQGFGSEQYF
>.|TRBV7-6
CASSLEPSDTQYF
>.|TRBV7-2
CASSLVGGETGNTIYF
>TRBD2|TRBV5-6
CASSFHPGGEQFF
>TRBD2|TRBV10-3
CATVPSGGNYEQYF
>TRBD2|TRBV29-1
CSVEDLLWASGFTDTQYF
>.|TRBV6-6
CASSYPTDNSLHF
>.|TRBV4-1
CASSKGASNYGYTF
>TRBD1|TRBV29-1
CSAGQAGETQYF
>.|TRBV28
CASSSPTGPSNQPQHF
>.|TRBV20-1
CSAQERRANEKLFF
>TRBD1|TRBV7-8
CASSLRTGAEAFF
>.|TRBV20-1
CSASPRGSLLAKNIQYF
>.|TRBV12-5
CASGYYLGTGNTEAFF